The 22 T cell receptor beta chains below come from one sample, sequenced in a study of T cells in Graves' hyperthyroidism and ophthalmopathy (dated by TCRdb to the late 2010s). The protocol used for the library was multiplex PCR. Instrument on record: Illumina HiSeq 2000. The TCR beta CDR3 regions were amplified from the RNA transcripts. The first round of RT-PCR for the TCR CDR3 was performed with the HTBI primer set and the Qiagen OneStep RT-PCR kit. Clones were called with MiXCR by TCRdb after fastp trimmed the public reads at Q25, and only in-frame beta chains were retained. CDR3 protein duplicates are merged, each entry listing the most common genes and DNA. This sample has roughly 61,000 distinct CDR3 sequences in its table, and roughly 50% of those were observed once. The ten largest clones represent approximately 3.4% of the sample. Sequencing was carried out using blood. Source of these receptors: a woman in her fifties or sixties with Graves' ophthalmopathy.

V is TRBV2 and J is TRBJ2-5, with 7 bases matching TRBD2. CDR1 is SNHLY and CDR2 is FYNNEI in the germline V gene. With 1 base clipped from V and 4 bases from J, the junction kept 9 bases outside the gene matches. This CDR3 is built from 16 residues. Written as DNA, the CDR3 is TGTGCCAGCAGTGAAGATTGGGAGGGATCATTAGAGACCCAGTACTTC. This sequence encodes CASSEDWEGSLETQYF.

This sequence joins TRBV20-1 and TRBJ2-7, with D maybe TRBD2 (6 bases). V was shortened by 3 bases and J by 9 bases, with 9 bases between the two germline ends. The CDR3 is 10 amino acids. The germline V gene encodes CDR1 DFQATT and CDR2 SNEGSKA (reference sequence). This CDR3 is CSARLARQYF. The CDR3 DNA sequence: TGCAGTGCTAGGCTAGCGAGGCAGTACTTC.

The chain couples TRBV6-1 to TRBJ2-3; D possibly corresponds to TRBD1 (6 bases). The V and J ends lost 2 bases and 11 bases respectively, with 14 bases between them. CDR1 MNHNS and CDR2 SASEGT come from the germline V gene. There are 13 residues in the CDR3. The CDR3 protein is CASSELGANEQYF. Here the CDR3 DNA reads TGTGCCAGCAGTGAATTGGGGGCAAATGAGCAGTATTTT.

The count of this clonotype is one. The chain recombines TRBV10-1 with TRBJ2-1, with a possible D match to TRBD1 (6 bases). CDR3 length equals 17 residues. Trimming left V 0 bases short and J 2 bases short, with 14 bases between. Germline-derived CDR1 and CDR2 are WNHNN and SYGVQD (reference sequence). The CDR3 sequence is CASSESTGSTAYNEQFF. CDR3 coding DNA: TGCGCCAGCAGTGAGTCGACAGGTTCGACTGCCTACAATGAGCAGTTCTTC.

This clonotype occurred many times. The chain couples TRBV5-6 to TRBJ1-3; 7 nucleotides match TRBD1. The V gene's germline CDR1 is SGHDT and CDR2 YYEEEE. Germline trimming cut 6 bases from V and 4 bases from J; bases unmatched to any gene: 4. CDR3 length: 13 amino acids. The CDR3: CASTQTGGNTIYF. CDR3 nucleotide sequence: TGTGCCAGCACCCAGACAGGGGGAAACACCATATATTTT.

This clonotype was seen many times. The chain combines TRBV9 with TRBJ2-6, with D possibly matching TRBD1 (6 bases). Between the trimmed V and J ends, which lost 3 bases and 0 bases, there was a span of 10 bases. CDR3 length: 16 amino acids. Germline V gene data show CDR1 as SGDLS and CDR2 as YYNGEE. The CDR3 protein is CASSEDSHSGANVLTF. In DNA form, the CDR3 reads TGTGCCAGCAGCGAGGACAGCCACTCTGGGGCCAACGTCCTGACTTTC.

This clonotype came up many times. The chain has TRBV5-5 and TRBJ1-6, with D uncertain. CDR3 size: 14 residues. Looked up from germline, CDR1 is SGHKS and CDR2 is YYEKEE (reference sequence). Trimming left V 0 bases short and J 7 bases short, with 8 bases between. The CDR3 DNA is TGTGCCAGCAGCTTGGAGATAGGGAATTCACCCCTCCACTTT. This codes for CASSLEIGNSPLHF.

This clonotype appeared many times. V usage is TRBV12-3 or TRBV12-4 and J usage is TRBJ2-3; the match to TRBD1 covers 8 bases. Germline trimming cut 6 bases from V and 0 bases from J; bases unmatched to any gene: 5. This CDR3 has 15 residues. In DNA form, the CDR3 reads TGTGCCAGCAGCGGACAGGGCCAGAGCACAGATACGCAGTATTTT. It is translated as CASSGQGQSTDTQYF.

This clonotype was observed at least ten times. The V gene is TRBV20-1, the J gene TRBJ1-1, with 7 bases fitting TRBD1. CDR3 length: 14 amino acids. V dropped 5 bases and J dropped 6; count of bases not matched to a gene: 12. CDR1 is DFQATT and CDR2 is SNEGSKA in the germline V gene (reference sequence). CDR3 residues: CSAVKTGPSAEAFF. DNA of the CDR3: TGCAGTGCTGTTAAGACAGGGCCCAGCGCTGAAGCTTTCTTT.

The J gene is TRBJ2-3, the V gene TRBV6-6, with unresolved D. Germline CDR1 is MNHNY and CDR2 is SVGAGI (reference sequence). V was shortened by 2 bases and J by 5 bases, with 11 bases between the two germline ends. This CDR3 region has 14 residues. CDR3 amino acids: CASSYTEDVDTQYF. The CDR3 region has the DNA TGTGCCAGCAGTTACACCGAAGACGTAGATACGCAGTATTTT.

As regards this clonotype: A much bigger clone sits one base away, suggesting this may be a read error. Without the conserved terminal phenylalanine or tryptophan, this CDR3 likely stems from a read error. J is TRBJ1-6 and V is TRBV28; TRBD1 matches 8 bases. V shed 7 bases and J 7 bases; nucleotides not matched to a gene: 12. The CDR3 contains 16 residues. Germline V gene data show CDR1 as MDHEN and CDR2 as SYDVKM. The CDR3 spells CASIFRGQGRNSPLHL. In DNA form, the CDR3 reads TGTGCCAGCATCTTCAGGGGGCAGGGTAGGAATTCACCCCTCCACCTT.

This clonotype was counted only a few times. CDR3 sequence reads: CASSFRQGRYNEQFF. DNA for the CDR3: TGTGCCAGCAGCTTTCGACAGGGCAGGTACAATGAGCAGTTCTTC. The chain couples TRBV7-2 to TRBJ2-1; the match to TRBD1 covers 7 bases. Germline V gives CDR1 SGHTA, CDR2 FQGNSA. After removal of 3 bases from V and 4 bases from J, the junction contained 6 bases not matched to a gene. CDR3 length equals 15 residues.

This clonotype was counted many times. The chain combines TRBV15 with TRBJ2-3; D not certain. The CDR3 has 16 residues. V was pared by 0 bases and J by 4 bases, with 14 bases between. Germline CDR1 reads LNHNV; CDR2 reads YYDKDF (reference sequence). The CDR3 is CATSRDNSGGADTQYF. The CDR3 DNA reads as TGTGCCACCAGCAGAGATAATTCTGGTGGCGCAGATACGCAGTATTTT.

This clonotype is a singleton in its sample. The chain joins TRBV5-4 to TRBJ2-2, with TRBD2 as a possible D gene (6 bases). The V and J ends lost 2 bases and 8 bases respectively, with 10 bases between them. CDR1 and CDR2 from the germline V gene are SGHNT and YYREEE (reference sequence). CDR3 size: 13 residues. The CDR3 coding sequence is TGTGCCAGCAGCTTAGATGCGGGGGGGGAGCTGTTTTTT. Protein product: CASSLDAGGELFF.

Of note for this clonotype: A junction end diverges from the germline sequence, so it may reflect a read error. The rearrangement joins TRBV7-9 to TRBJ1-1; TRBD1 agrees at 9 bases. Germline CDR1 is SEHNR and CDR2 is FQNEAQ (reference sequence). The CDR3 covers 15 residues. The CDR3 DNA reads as TGTGCCAGCAGCCAACAGGGGGCCCCGAACACCGAAGCTTTCTTT. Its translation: CASSQQGAPNTEAFF.

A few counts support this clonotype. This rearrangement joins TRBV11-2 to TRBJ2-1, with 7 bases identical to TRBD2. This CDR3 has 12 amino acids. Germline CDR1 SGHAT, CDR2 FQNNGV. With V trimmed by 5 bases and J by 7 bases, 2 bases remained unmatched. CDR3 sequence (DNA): TGTGCCAGCAGCCGGGGGGAGAATGAGCAGTTCTTC. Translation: CASSRGENEQFF.

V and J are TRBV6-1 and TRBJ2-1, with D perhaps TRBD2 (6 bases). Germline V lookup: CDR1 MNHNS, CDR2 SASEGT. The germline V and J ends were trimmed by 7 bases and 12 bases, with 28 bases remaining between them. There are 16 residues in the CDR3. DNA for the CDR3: TGTGCCAGCACTTACATCCGGCAGGGAGGCGTCCAGGGGCAGTTCTTC. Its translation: CASTYIRQGGVQGQFF.

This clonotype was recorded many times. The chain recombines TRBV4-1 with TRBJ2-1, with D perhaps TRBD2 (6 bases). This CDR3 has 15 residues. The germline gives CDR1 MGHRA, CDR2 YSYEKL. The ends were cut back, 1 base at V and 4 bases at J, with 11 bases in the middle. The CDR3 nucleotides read TGCGCCAGCAGCCAAGGAAGCGGGCCTTACAATGAGCAGTTCTTC. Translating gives CASSQGSGPYNEQFF.

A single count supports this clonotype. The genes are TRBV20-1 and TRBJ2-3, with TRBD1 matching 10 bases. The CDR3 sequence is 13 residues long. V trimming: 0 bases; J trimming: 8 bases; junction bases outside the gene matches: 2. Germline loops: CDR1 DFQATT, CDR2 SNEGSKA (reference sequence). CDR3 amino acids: CSARDGDRGTQYF. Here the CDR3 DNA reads TGCAGTGCTAGAGATGGGGACAGGGGTACGCAGTATTTT.

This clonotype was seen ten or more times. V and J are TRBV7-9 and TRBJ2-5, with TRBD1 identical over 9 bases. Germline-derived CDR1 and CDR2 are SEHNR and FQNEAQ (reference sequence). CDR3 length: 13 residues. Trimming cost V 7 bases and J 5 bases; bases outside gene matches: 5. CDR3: CASKVDRGETQYF. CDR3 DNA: TGTGCCAGCAAAGTGGACAGGGGTGAGACCCAGTACTTC.

The CDR3 is CASSIDSLGGFRSNQPQHF. The CDR3 DNA sequence: TGTGCCAGTAGTATAGATAGTTTGGGAGGGTTCCGTAGCAATCAGCCCCAGCATTTT. The chain has TRBV19 and TRBJ1-5, with D unclear. This CDR3 has 19 residues. CDR1 and CDR2 from the germline V gene are LNHDA and SQIVND (reference sequence). Trimming stripped 0 bases from V and 0 bases from J, with 18 bases between.

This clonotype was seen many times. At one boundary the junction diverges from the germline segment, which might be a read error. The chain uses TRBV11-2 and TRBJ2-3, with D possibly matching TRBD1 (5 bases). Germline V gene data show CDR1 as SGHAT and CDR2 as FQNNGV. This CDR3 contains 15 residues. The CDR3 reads CASSLDSLITDTQYF. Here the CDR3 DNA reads TGTGCCAGCAGCCTAGACAGCCTAATCACAGATACGCAGTATTTT.